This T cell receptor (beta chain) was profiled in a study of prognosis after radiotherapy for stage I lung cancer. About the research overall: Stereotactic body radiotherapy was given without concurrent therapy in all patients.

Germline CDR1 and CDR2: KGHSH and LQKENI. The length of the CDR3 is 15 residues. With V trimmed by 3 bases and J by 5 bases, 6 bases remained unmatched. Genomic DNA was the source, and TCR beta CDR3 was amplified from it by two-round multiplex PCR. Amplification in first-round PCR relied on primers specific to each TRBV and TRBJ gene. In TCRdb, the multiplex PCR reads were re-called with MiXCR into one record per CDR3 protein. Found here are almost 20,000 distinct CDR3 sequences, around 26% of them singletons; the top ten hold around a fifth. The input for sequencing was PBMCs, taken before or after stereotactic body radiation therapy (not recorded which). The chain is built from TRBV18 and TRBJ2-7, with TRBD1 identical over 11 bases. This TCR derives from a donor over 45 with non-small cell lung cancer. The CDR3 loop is CASSPGTGGVHEQYF. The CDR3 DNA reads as TGTGCCAGCTCACCCGGGACAGGGGGAGTGCACGAGCAGTACTTC.